This T cell receptor (beta chain) was found in a study of blood T cell repertoires in COVID-19. Profiling relied on immunoSEQ multiplex PCR, and the TCRdb table lists in-frame clones only, not all of them. The data hold roughly 40,000 clones, with around three quarters observed a single time. This CDR3 is 14 amino acids long. Unmatched junction bases numbered 5, after V lost 6 bases and J lost 5 bases. The V gene's germline CDR1 is MNHEY and CDR2 SVGAGI. The origin of this receptor is a man at least 80 years old with acute or convalescent COVID-19. V usage is TRBV6-5 and J usage is TRBJ2-1; 9 nucleotides align to TRBD2. The sample was peripheral blood. As DNA, the CDR3 is TGTGCCAGCAGGAGACTAGCGGCTAACAATGAGCAGTTCTTC. Translating gives CASRRLAANNEQFF.